These 12 T cell receptor beta chains came from one sample sequenced in a study of human T cells and chemical hapten exposure. TCRdb re-analysed the RACE reads in MiXCR, keeping a single row per CDR3 protein. There are some 150,000 distinct CDR3 sequences in the sample; 12% occur only once, and 1.1% to 1.5% lies in the top ten. As to time point: patch test 2, 6 weeks after DPC sensitization. Treatment defined: therapeutic diphenylcyclopropenone sensitization with weekly scalp DPC. The source material was whole blood, sampled in connection with sensitization to the hapten diphenylcyclopropenone (DPC). The origin of the receptors is a woman aged 45-60 years with alopecia areata. Some clones in this sample may be carry-over from other donors' samples.

The rearrangement joins TRBV7-9 to TRBJ2-6; D unresolved. CDR3 length: 14 residues. Trimming removed 5 bases at V and 5 bases at J, with 10 bases between. Per germline, CDR1 SEHNR and CDR2 FQNEAQ (reference sequence). The CDR3 sequence: CASSPAGWANVLTF. The CDR3 DNA is TGTGCCAGCAGCCCTGCAGGCTGGGCCAACGTCCTGACTTTC.

V and J are TRBV29-1 and TRBJ1-5; TRBD1 agrees at 8 bases. The CDR3 has 13 residues. Germline assignment: CDR1 SQVTM and CDR2 ANQGSEA. J was trimmed by 3 bases and V by 7 bases; bases with no gene match: 5. The CDR3 protein is CSAPDRDNQPQHF. CDR3 DNA sequence: TGCAGCGCCCCGGACAGGGACAATCAGCCCCAGCATTTT. Drawing the rest from reference TRBV29-1 and TRBJ1-5, the complete variable domain is SAVISQKPSRDICQRGTSLTIQCQVDSQVTMMFWYRQQPGQSLTLIATANQGSEATYESGFVIDKFPISRPNLTFSTLTVSNMSPEDSSIYLCSAPDRDNQPQHFGDGTRLSIL.

This clonotype was counted ten times or more. V is TRBV12-5 and J is TRBJ2-1; D perhaps matches TRBD2 (6 bases). The CDR3 has 20 residues. In germline, CDR1 is LGHNT, CDR2 FRNRAP. Between the trimmed V and J ends, which lost 1 base and 4 bases, there was a span of 26 bases. The CDR3 here is CASGLATDFQAGPGYNEQFF. Written as DNA, the CDR3 is TGTGCTAGTGGTTTGGCTACCGACTTCCAAGCGGGCCCTGGGTACAATGAGCAGTTCTTC.

This rearrangement joins TRBV18 to TRBJ2-1, with 7 nucleotides matching TRBD2. The trim removed 0 bases at V and 7 bases at J, leaving 12 bases unmatched. Germline V gives CDR1 KGHSH, CDR2 LQKENI. This CDR3 is built from 17 residues. The CDR3 protein is CASSPPLGGAADNEQFF. CDR3 nucleotide sequence: TGTGCCAGCTCACCACCCTTGGGAGGGGCCGCTGATAATGAGCAGTTCTTC.

This clonotype was seen a single time. In DNA form, the CDR3 reads TGTGCCAGCGGCAGGGGACTAGGAACAGATACGCAGTATTTT. As protein: CASGRGLGTDTQYF. The rearrangement links TRBV19 to TRBJ2-3; 8 bases match TRBD2. Losses at the gene ends were 9 bases for V and 3 bases for J; bases not matched to a gene: 8. Germline CDR1 and CDR2: LNHDA and SQIVND (reference sequence). The CDR3 runs 14 residues.

This clonotype appeared a few times. The rearrangement links TRBV6-6 to TRBJ2-5; 13 positions agree with TRBD2. The CDR3 sequence is 16 residues long. V gave up 6 bases and J gave up 4 bases; unmatched junction bases: 8. In germline, CDR1 is MNHNY, CDR2 SVGAGI (reference sequence). CDR3 DNA: TGTGCCAGCAGCCCCAGGACTAGCGGGAGAAGAGAGACCCAGTACTTC. This translates into CASSPRTSGRRETQYF.

This clonotype showed up just a few times. The chain combines TRBV2 with TRBJ1-4, with a possible D match to TRBD1 (5 bases). Trimming pared 2 bases from V and 7 bases from J, leaving 14 bases between. The germline V gene has CDR1 SNHLY and CDR2 FYNNEI. This CDR3 has 15 residues. CDR3 in DNA: TGTGCCAGCAGTGAACGGCAGGGAGGAGGTGAAAAACTGTTTTTT. It translates to CASSERQGGGEKLFF.

The sample holds many counts of this clonotype. The chain combines TRBV7-2 with TRBJ2-1, with no clear D. Germline V CDR1 and CDR2: SGHTA, FQGNSA. The V end was cut by 1 base, the J end by 9 bases, with 10 bases between. The CDR3 is 13 amino acids. The DNA of the CDR3 is TGTGCCAGCAGCTTAGTACTCACTGGTGAGCAGTTCTTC. Its protein is CASSLVLTGEQFF. The complete variable domain, with remaining parts taken from reference TRBV7-2 and TRBJ2-1, reads GAGVSQSPSNKVTEKGKDVELRCDPISGHTALYWYRQSLGQGLEFLIYFQGNSAPDKSGLPSDRFSAERTGGSVSTLTIQRTQQEDSAVYLCASSLVLTGEQFFGPGTRLTVL.

This clonotype was seen a few times. J is TRBJ2-1 and V is TRBV20-1, with 10 nucleotides matching TRBD2. The J segment lost 2 bases and the V segment lost 6 bases, leaving 10 bases of the junction unmatched. Germline V lookup: CDR1 DFQATT, CDR2 SNEGSKA (reference sequence). The CDR3 is made up of 16 amino acids. The CDR3 region has the DNA TGCAGTGCAACTAGAACAGCGGGAGGGCCCTACAATGAGCAGTTCTTC. This encodes CSATRTAGGPYNEQFF.

Only a few counts were recorded for this clonotype. The V and J genes are TRBV15 and TRBJ1-1; D gene uncertain. Germline CDR1 and CDR2: LNHNV and YYDKDF (reference sequence). The CDR3 is 15 residues long. V gave up 4 bases and J gave up 4 bases, with 16 bases separating them. The DNA of the CDR3 is TGTGCCACCAGCACCCTATGGGTTGCGAGCACTGAAGCTTTCTTT. Translation: CATSTLWVASTEAFF.

This clonotype was counted between two and nine times. The rearrangement uses TRBV15 and TRBJ2-5; D ambiguous. The CDR3 is 12 residues long. Germline assignment: CDR1 LNHNV and CDR2 YYDKDF (reference sequence). V was pared by 0 bases and J by 5 bases, with 4 bases between. As DNA, the CDR3 is TGTGCCACCAGCAGAGATCATGAGACCCAGTACTTC. Protein sequence: CATSRDHETQYF.

Only a few counts were recorded for this clonotype. The chain has TRBV27 and TRBJ2-1; 13 bases agree with TRBD2. Germline V gene lookup returns CDR1 MNHEY and CDR2 SMNVEV (reference sequence). V shed 1 base, J shed 7 bases, and the junction held 10 bases outside the gene matches. The CDR3 runs to 18 residues. In DNA form, the CDR3 reads TGTGCCAGCAGTTTATTCGGACTAGCGGGAGAAAGCGGGAATGAGCAGTTCTTC. This sequence encodes CASSLFGLAGESGNEQFF.